The present entry profiles one T cell receptor beta chain with its context. This clonotype was seen a few times. The clone's antigen remains unknown. No qualities accompany the bases; no much larger clone lies one base away. This record comes from a study of blood T cells in healthy people across ages (dated by TCRdb to the mid-2010s). Study-level background: In model experiments, roughly one uniquely barcoded TCR beta cDNA molecule per two T cells was captured by template switching. To track age-related changes in TCR beta repertoire diversity, the study relied on deep sequencing normalized with unique cDNA molecular identifiers. Donors were grouped into four age groups: young (average 16 years), middle-aged (39), aged (62) and long-lived (about 82). Donors of different ages were randomly distributed across sequencing lanes to avoid experimental bias. The study analyzed two additional independent replicas of 1 million unique cDNA reads from the same blood draw for two donors, one aged 18 to 30 and one aged 80 or older. Study-level results and caveats: A strong correlation was found between observed TCR beta diversity and the percentage of naive T cells measured by flow cytometry. Compared with the aged group, the long-lived group had more naive CD4+ T cells, fewer expanded clones and increased TCR diversity, suggesting age selection. Since profiling was done on bulk unsorted PBMCs, naive and antigen-experienced compartments could not be conclusively compared. As age increased, observed TCR beta diversity per million T cells dropped in a roughly linear way, and a significant reduction was already evident by age about 36. Estimates of total diversity based on one million sequenced T cells were regarded as lower bounds and as underestimates. Because donor CMV infection status was unknown, age-related changes in expanded clonotypes were potentially confounded.

Systemically healthy Caucasian individuals from Russia, some 40 in total and aged about 6 to 95 years, were included as donors. Around 10 milliliters of peripheral blood were drawn from each donor into EDTA-treated Vacutainer tubes. Ficoll-Paque density-gradient centrifugation was used to isolate PBMCs, with at least 6.5 million per sample. Trizol reagent was used to extract total RNA from PBMCs, with at least 5 micrograms per sample. The percentages of naive CD45RAhigh/CD27high T cells were determined by flow cytometry on a PBMC aliquot from every donor. The CDR3 contains 13 residues, cysteine and phenylalanine counted. The kept DNA is CDR3 alone, 39 bases in frame from the first base. The library was built by means of 5' RACE. Sequencing was carried out with an Illumina HiSeq 2500. A second PCR of roughly 7 to 11 cycles was performed with a sample-barcoded 5' primer and a J-beta primer mix. A template-switch 5' adaptor carrying 12 random nucleotides introduced a unique molecular identifier onto each TCR beta cDNA molecule. At least 2.5 million CDR3-containing paired-end reads were obtained from each sample. First-strand cDNA was synthesized from all RNA with the Mint cDNA synthesis kit, primed by a TRBC-specific oligonucleotide. Following uracil-DNA glycosylase treatment, a first 18-cycle PCR with universal primers M1SS and BC2_uni_R was performed on all cDNA. The original pipeline was this. Normalization of each sample was performed by random selection of 1 million high-quality reads, each carrying a distinct molecular identifier. Instead of being binned into consensus sequences, reads that shared molecular identifiers were thrown out. CDR3 identification, clonotype clustering and error correction used MiTCR with a Q25 quality threshold and the strictest error-elimination algorithm. A nonparametric unseen species model using Euler transformation provided a lower-bound estimate of total TCR beta diversity. TCRdb's own reprocessing of the public reads used fastp at Q25 and MiXCR and kept productive beta chains. CDR3 protein sequences are deduplicated, and each keeps its most common genes and DNA. These V and J calls derive from TCRdb rather than the authors' analysis. This sample holds approximately 690,000 distinct CDR3 sequences; 40% to 45% were observed only once. The top ten hold around 30% of the sample.

This chain is built from TRBV21-1 and TRBJ1-2. TRBV21-1 is reported as a pseudogene. The sequencing input was blood. The sequence derives from a man older than 75 in good health. The CDR3 in this case is CASSEEGLARYTF. The DNA sequence is given as TGTGCCAGCAGCGAGGAGGGACTAGCTCGCTACACCTTC.